This is a list of T cell receptor beta chains from one sample in a study of cytomegalovirus exposure and HLA in healthy donors. Clones were read by immunoSEQ multiplex PCR, and TCRdb kept only the in-frame ones, dropping some. Among 150,000 or so clones listed, roughly 71% were seen once. Material: PBMCs. The source is a man under 40 in good health and CMV-seronegative. Each CDR3 is given with its conserved first and last residue. A D gene is named only where the DNA matches it firmly. Only part of the rows carry a size: once, few, many, or a class if the clone is expanded.

j_call,d_call,v_call,clone_size,cdr3_length,cdr3_aa,cdr3_nt
TRBJ2-3,TRBD2,TRBV28,-,16,CASSLRGGGGTDTQYF,TGTGCCAGCAGTCTCCGGGGGGGTGGAGGCACAGATACGCAGTATTTT
TRBJ1-2,TRBD1,TRBV6-5,-,13,CATQPGTGNGYTF,TGTGCCACACAACCCGGGACAGGGAACGGCTACACCTTC
TRBJ1-3,TRBD1,TRBV9,-,15,CASSSDQGGGNTIYF,TGTGCCAGCAGCTCAGATCAGGGGGGCGGAAACACCATATATTTT
TRBJ2-3,TRBD2,TRBV2,-,14,CASTLGLAGGTQYF,TGTGCCAGCACCCTGGGACTAGCGGGCGGCACGCAGTATTTT
TRBJ2-5,-,TRBV28,few,12,CASSLFSETQYF,TGTGCCAGCAGTCTATTTTCGGAGACCCAGTACTTC
TRBJ2-4,TRBD1,TRBV7-2,once,14,CASSMDRVENIQYF,TGTGCCAGCAGCATGGACAGGGTGGAAAACATTCAGTACTTC
TRBJ2-3,-,TRBV6-5,-,13,CASSSQFTDTQYF,TGTGCCAGCAGCAGTCAGTTCACAGATACGCAGTATTTT
TRBJ2-7,-,TRBV6-6,few,13,CASRLRSLYEQYF,TGTGCCAGCAGGCTTAGAAGTCTCTACGAGCAGTACTTC
TRBJ2-7,TRBD2,TRBV7-2,-,14,CASSLVVSGGEQYF,TGTGCCAGCAGCTTAGTGGTTAGCGGGGGCGAGCAGTACTTC
TRBJ2-7,-,TRBV18,-,12,CASSPGAYEQYF,TGTGCCAGCTCACCCGGGGCCTACGAGCAGTACTTC
TRBJ2-6,-,TRBV28,-,14,CASSKSSGANGLTF,TGTGCCAGCTCAAAGTCGTCTGGGGCCAACGGCCTGACTTTC
TRBJ2-5,-,TRBV11-2,-,14,CASSLGRVQETQYF,TGTGCCAGCAGCTTAGGCAGGGTACAAGAGACCCAGTACTTC
TRBJ2-5,TRBD1,TRBV7-3,once,13,CASSSTGGETQYF,TGTGCCAGCAGCTCCACAGGGGGAGAGACCCAGTACTTC
TRBJ2-7,-,TRBV30,-,12,CAWSDIGGEQYF,TGTGCCTGGAGCGATATAGGGGGCGAGCAGTACTTC
TRBJ2-7,TRBD1,TRBV6-1,-,12,CASSATGFEQYF,TGTGCCAGCAGTGCGACAGGGTTCGAGCAGTACTTC
TRBJ1-2,-,TRBV6-5,-,13,CASTQGGNYGYTF,TGTGCCAGCACCCAGGGAGGGAACTATGGCTACACCTTC
TRBJ2-2,-,TRBV10-3,-,14,CAISPGANTGELFF,TGTGCCATCAGTCCAGGGGCGAACACCGGGGAGCTGTTTTTT
TRBJ2-4,-,TRBV5-6,few,18,CASSLSVVSVLAKNIQYF,TGTGCCAGCAGCTTGAGTGTCGTGTCAGTTCTAGCCAAAAACATTCAGTACTTC
TRBJ2-7,-,TRBV5-1,-,16,CASSPDTPGSQREQYF,TGCGCCAGCAGCCCGGATACCCCAGGGTCGCAGAGGGAGCAGTACTTC
TRBJ2-7,-,TRBV7-9,-,14,CASSFAGKSYEQYF,TGTGCCAGCAGCTTTGCGGGAAAATCCTACGAGCAGTACTTC